This T cell receptor beta chain was sequenced during a study of blood T cell repertoires in COVID-19. For the study at large: From the United States, Italy and Spain came samples of acute and convalescent COVID-19.

Assay: immunoSEQ multiplex PCR; the TCRdb copy retains only in-frame clones and omits some. Counted here are 24,000 or so clones, 65% to 90% occurring once; the ten biggest clones make up around 20%. Germline V lookup: CDR1 SGHRS, CDR2 YFSETQ. V shed 0 bases, J shed 2 bases, and the junction held 3 bases outside the gene matches. The CDR3 contains 16 residues. The TCR sequence derives from a woman older than 75 with acute or convalescent COVID-19. The V call is TRBV5-1, the J call TRBJ2-7, with TRBD1 identical over 12 bases. The sequenced material came from peripheral blood. This chain's CDR3 is CASSLAGTGGAYEQYF. CDR3 DNA sequence: TGCGCCAGCAGCTTGGCCGGGACAGGGGGCGCCTACGAGCAGTACTTC.